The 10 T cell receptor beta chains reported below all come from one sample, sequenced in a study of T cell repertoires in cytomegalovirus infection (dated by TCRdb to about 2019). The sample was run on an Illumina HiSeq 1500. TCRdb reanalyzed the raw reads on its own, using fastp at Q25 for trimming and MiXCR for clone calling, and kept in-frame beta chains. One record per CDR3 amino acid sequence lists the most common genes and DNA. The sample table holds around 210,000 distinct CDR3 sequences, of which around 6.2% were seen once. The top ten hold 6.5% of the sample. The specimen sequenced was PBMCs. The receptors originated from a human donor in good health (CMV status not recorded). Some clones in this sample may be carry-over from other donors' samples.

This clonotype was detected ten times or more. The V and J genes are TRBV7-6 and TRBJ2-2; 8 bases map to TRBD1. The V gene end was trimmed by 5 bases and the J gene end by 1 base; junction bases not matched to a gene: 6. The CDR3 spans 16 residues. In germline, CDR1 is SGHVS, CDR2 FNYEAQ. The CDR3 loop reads CASSQPGTGNTGELFF. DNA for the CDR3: TGTGCCAGCAGCCAACCCGGGACAGGGAACACCGGGGAGCTGTTTTTT.

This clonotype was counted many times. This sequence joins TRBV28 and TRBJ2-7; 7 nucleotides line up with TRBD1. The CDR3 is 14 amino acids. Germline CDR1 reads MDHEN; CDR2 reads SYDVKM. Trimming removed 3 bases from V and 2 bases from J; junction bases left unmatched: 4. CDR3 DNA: TGTGCCAGCAGTTTCGGGACAGCCACCTACGAGCAGTACTTC. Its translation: CASSFGTATYEQYF.

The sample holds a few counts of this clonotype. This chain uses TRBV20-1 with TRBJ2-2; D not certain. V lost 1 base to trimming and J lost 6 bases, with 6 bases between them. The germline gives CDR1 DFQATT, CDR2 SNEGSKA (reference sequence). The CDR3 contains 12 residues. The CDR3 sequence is CSARGPAGELFF. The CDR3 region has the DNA TGCAGTGCTAGAGGACCCGCCGGGGAGCTGTTTTTT.

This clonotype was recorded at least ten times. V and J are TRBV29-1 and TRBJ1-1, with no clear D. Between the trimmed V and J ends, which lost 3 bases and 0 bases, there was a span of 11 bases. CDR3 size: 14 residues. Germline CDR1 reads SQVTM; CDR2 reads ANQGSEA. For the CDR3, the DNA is TGCAGCGTTGAGAAAGTTACCTTGAACACTGAAGCTTTCTTT. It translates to CSVEKVTLNTEAFF.

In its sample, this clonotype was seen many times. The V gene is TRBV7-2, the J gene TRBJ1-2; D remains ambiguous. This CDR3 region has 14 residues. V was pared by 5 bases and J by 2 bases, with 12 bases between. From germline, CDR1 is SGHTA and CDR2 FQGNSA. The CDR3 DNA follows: TGTGCCAGCAGCACCCGGACGGTGAACTATGGCTACACCTTC. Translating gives CASSTRTVNYGYTF.

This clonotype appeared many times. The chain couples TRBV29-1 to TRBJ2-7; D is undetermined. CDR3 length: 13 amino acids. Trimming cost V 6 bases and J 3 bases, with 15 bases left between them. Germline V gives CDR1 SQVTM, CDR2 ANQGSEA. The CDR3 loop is CSVQEDGYYEQYF. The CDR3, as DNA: TGCAGCGTACAAGAGGACGGCTACTACGAGCAGTACTTC.

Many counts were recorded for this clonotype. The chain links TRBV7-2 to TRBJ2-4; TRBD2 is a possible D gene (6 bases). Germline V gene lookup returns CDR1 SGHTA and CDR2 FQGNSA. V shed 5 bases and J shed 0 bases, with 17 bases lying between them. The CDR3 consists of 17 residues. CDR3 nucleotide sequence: TGTGCCAGCAGCCCGCTCCGGGACGGGGGAGCCAAAAACATTCAGTACTTC. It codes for CASSPLRDGGAKNIQYF.

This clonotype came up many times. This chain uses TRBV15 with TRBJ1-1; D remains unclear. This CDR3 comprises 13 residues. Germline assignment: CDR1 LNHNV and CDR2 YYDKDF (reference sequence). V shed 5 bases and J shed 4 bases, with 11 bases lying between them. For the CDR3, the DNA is TGTGCCACCAGCCAAACTAGGGTCACTGAAGCTTTCTTT. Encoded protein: CATSQTRVTEAFF.

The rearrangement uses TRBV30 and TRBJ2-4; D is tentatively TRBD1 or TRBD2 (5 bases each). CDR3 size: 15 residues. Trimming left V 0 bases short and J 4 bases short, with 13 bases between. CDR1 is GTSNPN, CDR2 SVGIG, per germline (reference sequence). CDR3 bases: TGTGCCTGGAGTGTACGAGGGGCAGAAAAAAACATTCAGTACTTC. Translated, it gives CAWSVRGAEKNIQYF. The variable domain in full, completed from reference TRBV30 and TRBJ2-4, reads SQTIHQWPATLVQPVGSPLSLECTVEGTSNPNLYWYRQAAGRGLQLLFYSVGIGQISSEVPQNLSASRPQDRQFILSSKKLLLSDSGFYLCAWSVRGAEKNIQYFGAGTRLSVL.

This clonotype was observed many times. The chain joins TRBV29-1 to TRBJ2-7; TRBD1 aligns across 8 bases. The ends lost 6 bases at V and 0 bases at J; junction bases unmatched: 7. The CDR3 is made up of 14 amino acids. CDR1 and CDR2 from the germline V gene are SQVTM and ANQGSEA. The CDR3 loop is CSVATGGSSYEQYF. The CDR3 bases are TGCAGCGTGGCAACAGGGGGGAGCTCCTACGAGCAGTACTTC.